The entry below gives a single T cell receptor (beta chain) sequence along with its context. The immunoSEQ assay was v3.0, run at survey level. Sequencing was performed with immunoSEQ multiplex PCR; in TCRdb, only in-frame clones are kept and a portion is missing. This sample has tens of thousands of clones, with just under 95% found just once. A minimum of one pre-ART and two post-ART PBMC samples existed for each donor. Germline assignment: CDR1 GTSNPN and CDR2 SVGIG (reference sequence). This CDR3 spans 12 amino acids. Trimming took off 4 bases at V and 0 bases at J, with 5 bases between the two ends. The data were taken from a study of long-term antiretroviral therapy in people with HIV.

The genes are TRBV30 and TRBJ2-3; no clear D. Sequencing used unsorted PBMCs, obtained 4.1 years after starting antiretroviral therapy. The TCR comes from a woman aged 45-65 years with HIV. CDR3 residues: CAWMASTDTQYF. The CDR3 DNA follows: TGTGCCTGGATGGCTAGCACAGATACGCAGTATTTT.